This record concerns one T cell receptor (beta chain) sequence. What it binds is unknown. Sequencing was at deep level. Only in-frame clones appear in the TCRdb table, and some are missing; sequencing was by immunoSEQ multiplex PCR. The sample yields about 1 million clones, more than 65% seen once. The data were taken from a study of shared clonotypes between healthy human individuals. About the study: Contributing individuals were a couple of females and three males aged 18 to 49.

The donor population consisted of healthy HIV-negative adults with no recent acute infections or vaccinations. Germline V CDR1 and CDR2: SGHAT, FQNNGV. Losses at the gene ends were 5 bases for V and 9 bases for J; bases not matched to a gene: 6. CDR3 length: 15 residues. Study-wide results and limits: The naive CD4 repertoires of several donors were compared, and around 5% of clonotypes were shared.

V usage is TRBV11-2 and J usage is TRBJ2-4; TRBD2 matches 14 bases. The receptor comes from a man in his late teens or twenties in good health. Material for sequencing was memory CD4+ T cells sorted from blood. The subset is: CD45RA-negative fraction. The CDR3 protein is CASSMTSGGVGIQYF. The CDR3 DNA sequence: TGTGCCAGCAGCATGACTAGCGGGGGGGTCGGCATTCAGTACTTC. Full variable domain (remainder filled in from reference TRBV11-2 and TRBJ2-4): EAGVAQSPRYKIIEKRQSVAFWCNPISGHATLYWYQQILGQGPKLLIQFQNNGVVDDSQLPKDRFSAERLKGVDSTLKIQPAKLEDSAVYLCASSMTSGGVGIQYFGAGTRLSVL.